Sequencing of this T cell receptor (beta chain) was carried out in a study of cytomegalovirus exposure and HLA in healthy donors. This clone occurred once. Its antigen is unidentified. Points from the study as a whole: There were several of the most significant clusters that appeared linked to common viral pathogens in a later analysis. Earlier analysis found most TCR beta V segments productive about 90% or about 30% of the time.

Donors likely had unrecorded immune exposures despite being nominally healthy when sampled. Vbeta (60) and Jbeta (13) primers were used in the PCR. Methods used by the authors: A later analysis tallied tens of millions of unique TCR beta chains, roughly 11 million of them shared. Using immunoSEQ multiplex PCR, the repertoire was profiled, and TCRdb retains in-frame clones only, with some absent. V and J calls and clone size are as listed in that table; D and trimming were resolved from the DNA. Of 150,000 to 200,000 clones listed, roughly 83% are singletons. The V end was cut by 1 base, the J end by 1 base, with 16 bases between. The CDR3 extends over 17 amino acids. Per germline, CDR1 MGHRA and CDR2 YSYEKL.

The sequence was collected from a woman between 50 and 59 years old in good health and CMV-seronegative. Sequencing input: PBMCs. The rearrangement uses TRBV4-1 and TRBJ1-2; unclear D gene. For the CDR3, the DNA is TGCGCCAGCAGCCAAGTGATGGGCAGCCAATTTAACTATGGCTACACCTTC. Its protein product is CASSQVMGSQFNYGYTF.